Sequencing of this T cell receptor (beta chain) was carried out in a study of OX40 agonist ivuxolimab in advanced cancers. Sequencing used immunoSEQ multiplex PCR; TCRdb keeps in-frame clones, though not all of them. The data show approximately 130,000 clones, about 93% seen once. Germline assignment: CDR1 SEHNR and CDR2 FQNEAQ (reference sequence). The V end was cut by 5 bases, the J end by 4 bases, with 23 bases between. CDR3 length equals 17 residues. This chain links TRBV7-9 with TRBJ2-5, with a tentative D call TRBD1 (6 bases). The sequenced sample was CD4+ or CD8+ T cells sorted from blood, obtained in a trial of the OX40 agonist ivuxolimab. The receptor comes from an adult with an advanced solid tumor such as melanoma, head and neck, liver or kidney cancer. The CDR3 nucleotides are TGTGCCAGCAGCCAAAACCCGGGACAATCAGGAGGAGAGACCCAGTACTTC. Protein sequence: CASSQNPGQSGGETQYF.